The clone carrying this T cell receptor (beta chain) was counted between two and nine times. The target antigen is unknown. The CDR3 is made up of 15 amino acids. V dropped 4 bases and J dropped 3; count of bases not matched to a gene: 9. Looked up from germline, CDR1 is SGDLS and CDR2 is YYNGEE. This record comes from a study of identifying expanded T cells in peripheral blood. Overall study results and limits: Technical replicates showed about 1.1 changed clones; approximately 2 weeks roughly 16; four weeks 19. Roughly two-week clone count variance significantly increased as total template count grew.

Produced via immunoSEQ multiplex PCR; TCRdb's table is partial and in-frame only. Of just under 65,000 clones listed, around 87% are singletons. The sequenced sample was blood. The receptor was isolated from a person aged 18 to 70 in good health. The V gene is TRBV9, the J gene TRBJ1-1, with 7 bases aligning to TRBD1. CDR3: CASSFDPTGDTEAFF. The CDR3, as DNA: TGTGCCAGCAGCTTTGACCCTACAGGGGACACTGAAGCTTTCTTT.